The source of this T cell receptor (beta chain) is a study of cytomegalovirus exposure and HLA in healthy donors. Study-wide findings and caveats: Sequencing depth across donors, presence/absence analyses assumed, was roughly uniform.

The CDR3 is 15 amino acids. Germline V gene data show CDR1 as GTSNPN and CDR2 as SVGIG (reference sequence). V gave up 3 bases and J gave up 2 bases, with 15 bases separating them. The study ran its PCR with 60 Vbeta and 13 Jbeta primers. Profiled with immunoSEQ multiplex PCR; TCRdb holds only in-frame clones, not every one. The data show over 150,000 clones, with around 63% seen just once and just under 4.5% held by the top ten. This clone showed up just once. The antigen remains undetermined. The clonotype was recovered from a woman aged 18-29 years in good health and CMV-seropositive. The chain employs TRBV30 and TRBJ2-3; D not certain. Sequencing was done on a sample of PBMCs. The CDR3 protein is CAWRAQVINTDTQYF. Written as DNA, the CDR3 is TGTGCCTGGAGGGCGCAGGTAATCAACACAGATACGCAGTATTTT.